The source of this T cell receptor beta chain is a study of Ad26.COV2.S vaccination and SARS-CoV-2 variants. Treatment given: over 15 received Ad26.COV2.S at low or high dose, single or two shots; 5 received placebo; per-sample allocation not given. Day 63 after the first injection of vaccine or placebo was the sampling time. This clone has just a few counts. Method: immunoSEQ multiplex PCR; TCRdb's copy keeps in-frame clones and lacks some. The repertoire holds about 410,000 clones, with around 92% as singletons. This sequence was found in a person between 18 and 65 years old who received the Ad26.COV2.S COVID-19 vaccine or a placebo. Sample: peripheral blood, taken in a trial of Ad26.COV2.S vaccine versus placebo.

CDR3 nucleotide sequence: TGTGCCAGCAGTCTTGACAGGGGGGCTGAAAAACTGTTTTTT. Protein product: CASSLDRGAEKLFF. The chain joins TRBV6-6 to TRBJ1-4, with 9 positions matching TRBD1. This CDR3 is built from 14 residues. Germline V gene data show CDR1 as MNHNY and CDR2 as SVGAGI (reference sequence). Trimming cost V 5 bases and J 7 bases; bases outside gene matches: 5.